This T cell receptor beta chain was recovered during a study of shared clonotypes between healthy human individuals. Details on this clone: Its specificity is not known.

Naive CD8 cells comprised CD45RO-negative, CCR7-positively selected cells, excluding terminally differentiated effector memory CD45RA+ cells. Healthy and HIV-negative, the adult donors had no recent acute infections or vaccinations. Study-wide points: Sequencing depth was expected to affect clonotype sharing among donors. Unshared clonotypes carried lower generation probabilities than those common to all four donors.

Assay: immunoSEQ multiplex PCR; the TCRdb copy retains only in-frame clones and omits some. The data show some 800,000 clones, nearly 95% seen once. Per germline, CDR1 ENHRY and CDR2 SYGVKD. V dropped 0 bases and J dropped 6 bases, with 14 bases sitting between them. The CDR3 runs 15 residues. The chain uses TRBV10-3 and TRBJ1-1; D ambiguous. The TCR sequence derives from a man aged 25-45 years in good health. The sequenced sample was naive CD8+ T cells sorted from blood. The CDR3 reads CAISESVSERSEAFF. Written as DNA, the CDR3 is TGTGCCATCAGTGAGTCTGTATCAGAGAGATCTGAAGCTTTCTTT.